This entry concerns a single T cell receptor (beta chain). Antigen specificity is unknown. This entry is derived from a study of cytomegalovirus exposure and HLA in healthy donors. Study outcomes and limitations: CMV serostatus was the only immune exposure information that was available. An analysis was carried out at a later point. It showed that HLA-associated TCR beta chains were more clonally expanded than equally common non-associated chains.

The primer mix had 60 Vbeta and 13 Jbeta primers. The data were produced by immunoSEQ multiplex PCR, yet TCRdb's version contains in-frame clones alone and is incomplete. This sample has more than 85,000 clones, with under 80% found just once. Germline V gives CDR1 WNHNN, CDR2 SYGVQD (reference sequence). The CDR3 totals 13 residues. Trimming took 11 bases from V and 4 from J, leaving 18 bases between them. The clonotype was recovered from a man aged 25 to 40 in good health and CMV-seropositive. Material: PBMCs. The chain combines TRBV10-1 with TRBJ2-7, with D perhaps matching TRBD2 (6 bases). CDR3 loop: CARGTPSIYEQYF. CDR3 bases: TGCGCCCGCGGGACCCCGAGTATTTACGAGCAGTACTTC.